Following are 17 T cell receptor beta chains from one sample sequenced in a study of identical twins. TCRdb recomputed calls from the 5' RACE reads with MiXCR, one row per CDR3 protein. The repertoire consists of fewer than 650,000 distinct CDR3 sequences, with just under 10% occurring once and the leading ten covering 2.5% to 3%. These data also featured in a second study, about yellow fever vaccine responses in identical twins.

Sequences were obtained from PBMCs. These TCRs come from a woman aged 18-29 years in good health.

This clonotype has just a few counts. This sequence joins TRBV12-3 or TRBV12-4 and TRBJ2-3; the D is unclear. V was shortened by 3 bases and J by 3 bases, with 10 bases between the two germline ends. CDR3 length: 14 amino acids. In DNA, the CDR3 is TGTGCCAGCAGTTTCGCCGGTTTAACAGATACGCAGTATTTT. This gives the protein CASSFAGLTDTQYF.

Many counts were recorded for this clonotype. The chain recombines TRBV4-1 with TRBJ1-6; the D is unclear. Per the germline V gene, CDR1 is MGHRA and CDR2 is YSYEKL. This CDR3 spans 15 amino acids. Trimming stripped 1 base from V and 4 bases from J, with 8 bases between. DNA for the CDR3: TGCGCCAGCAGCCAAGCGGAACTATATAATTCACCCCTCCACTTT. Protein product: CASSQAELYNSPLHF.

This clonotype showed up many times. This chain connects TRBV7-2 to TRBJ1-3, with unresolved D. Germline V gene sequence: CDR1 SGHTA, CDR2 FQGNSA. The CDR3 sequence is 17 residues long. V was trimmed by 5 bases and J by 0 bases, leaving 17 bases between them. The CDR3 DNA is TGTGCCAGCAGCCGGATGGCCTCCTCGCTCTCTGGAAACACCATATATTTT. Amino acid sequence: CASSRMASSLSGNTIYF.

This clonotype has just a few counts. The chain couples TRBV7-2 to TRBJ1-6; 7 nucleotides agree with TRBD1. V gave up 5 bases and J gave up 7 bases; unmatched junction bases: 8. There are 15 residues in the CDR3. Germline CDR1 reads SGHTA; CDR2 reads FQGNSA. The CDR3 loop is CASSLDRAGNSPLHF. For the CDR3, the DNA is TGTGCCAGCAGCCTCGACAGGGCAGGGAATTCACCCCTCCACTTT.

CDR3 loop: CASSETGGTGGNIQYF. Here the CDR3 DNA reads TGTGCCAGCAGCGAGACTGGGGGGACCGGGGGAAACATTCAGTACTTC. The chain has TRBV3-1 and TRBJ2-4; D may be TRBD2 (6 bases). Germline V gives CDR1 LGHDT, CDR2 YNNKEL (reference sequence). With 5 bases removed from V and 6 bases from J, the gap between germline ends came to 20 bases. The CDR3 is 16 residues long.

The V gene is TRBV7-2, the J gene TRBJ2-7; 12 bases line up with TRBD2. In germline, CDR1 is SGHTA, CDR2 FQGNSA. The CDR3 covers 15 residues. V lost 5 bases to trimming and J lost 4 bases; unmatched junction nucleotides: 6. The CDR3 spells CASSLRLAGAYEQYF. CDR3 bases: TGTGCCAGCAGCCTAAGACTAGCGGGGGCGTACGAGCAGTACTTC. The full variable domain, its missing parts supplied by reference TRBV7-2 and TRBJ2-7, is GAGVSQSPSNKVTEKGKDVELRCDPISGHTALYWYRQSLGQGLEFLIYFQGNSAPDKSGLPSDRFSAERTGGSVSTLTIQRTQQEDSAVYLCASSLRLAGAYEQYFGPGTRLTVT.

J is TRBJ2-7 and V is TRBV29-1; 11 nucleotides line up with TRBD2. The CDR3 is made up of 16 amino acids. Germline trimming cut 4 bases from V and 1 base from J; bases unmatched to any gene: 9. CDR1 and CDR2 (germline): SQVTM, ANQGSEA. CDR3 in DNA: TGCAGCGTTGTGTTTAGCGGGGGGGCCTTTTCCTACGAGCAGTACTTC. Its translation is CSVVFSGGAFSYEQYF.

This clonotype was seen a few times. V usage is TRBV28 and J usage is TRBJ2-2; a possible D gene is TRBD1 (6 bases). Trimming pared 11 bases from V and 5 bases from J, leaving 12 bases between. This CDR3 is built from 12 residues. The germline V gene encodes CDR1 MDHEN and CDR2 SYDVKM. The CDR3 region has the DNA TGTGCCGGGGGCAGGGGAACCGGGGAGCTGTTTTTT. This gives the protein CAGGRGTGELFF.

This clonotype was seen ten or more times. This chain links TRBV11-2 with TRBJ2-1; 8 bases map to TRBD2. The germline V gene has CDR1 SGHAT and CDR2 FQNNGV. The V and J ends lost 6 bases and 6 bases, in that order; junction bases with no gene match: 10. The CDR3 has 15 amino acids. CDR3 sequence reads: CASRKLAGSPNEQFF. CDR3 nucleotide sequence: TGTGCCAGCAGAAAATTAGCGGGGTCCCCCAATGAGCAGTTCTTC.

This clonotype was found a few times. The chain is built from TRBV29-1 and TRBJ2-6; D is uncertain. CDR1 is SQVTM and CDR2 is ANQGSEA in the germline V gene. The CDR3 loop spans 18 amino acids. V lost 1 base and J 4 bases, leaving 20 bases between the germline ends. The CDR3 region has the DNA TGCAGCGTTGAAGGCGGTGAGGTAGGGCCACTGGGGGCCAACGTCCTGACTTTC. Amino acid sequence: CSVEGGEVGPLGANVLTF.

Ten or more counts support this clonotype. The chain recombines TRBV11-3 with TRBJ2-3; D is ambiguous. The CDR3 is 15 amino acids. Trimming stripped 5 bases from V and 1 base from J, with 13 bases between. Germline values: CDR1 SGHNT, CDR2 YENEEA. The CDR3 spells CASSLGGPGTDTQYF. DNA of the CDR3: TGTGCCAGCAGCCTAGGCGGACCCGGCACAGATACGCAGTATTTT.

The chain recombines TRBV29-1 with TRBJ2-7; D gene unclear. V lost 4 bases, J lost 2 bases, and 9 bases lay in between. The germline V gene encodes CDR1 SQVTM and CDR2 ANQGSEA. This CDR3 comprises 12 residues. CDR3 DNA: TGCAGCGTTGTTGCAGGACCCTACGAGCAGTACTTC. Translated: CSVVAGPYEQYF.

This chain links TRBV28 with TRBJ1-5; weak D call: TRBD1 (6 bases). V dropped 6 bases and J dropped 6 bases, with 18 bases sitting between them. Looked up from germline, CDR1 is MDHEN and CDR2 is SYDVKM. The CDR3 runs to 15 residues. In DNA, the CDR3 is TGTGCCAGCAGGGGGGGCGCATTAGGGGGTCAGCCCCAGCATTTT. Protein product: CASRGGALGGQPQHF.

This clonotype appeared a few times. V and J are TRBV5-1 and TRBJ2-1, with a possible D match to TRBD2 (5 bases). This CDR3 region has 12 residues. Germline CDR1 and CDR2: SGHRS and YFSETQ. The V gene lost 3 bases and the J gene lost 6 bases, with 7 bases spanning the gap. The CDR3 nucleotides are TGCGCCAGCAGCTCTACTAGCAATGAGCAGTTCTTC. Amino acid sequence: CASSSTSNEQFF.

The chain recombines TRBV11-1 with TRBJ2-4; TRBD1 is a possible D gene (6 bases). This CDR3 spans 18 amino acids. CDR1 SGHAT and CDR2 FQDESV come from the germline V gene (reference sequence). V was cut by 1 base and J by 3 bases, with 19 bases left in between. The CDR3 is CASSLDPGAGEGKNIQYF. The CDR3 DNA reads TGTGCCAGCAGCTTAGACCCAGGGGCGGGCGAAGGCAAAAACATTCAGTACTTC.

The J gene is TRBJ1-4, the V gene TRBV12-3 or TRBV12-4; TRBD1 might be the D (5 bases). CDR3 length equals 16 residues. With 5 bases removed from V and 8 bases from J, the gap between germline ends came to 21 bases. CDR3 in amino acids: CASSPDGGGSREKLFF. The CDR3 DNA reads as TGTGCCAGCAGTCCAGACGGGGGGGGGTCGAGGGAAAAACTGTTTTTT.

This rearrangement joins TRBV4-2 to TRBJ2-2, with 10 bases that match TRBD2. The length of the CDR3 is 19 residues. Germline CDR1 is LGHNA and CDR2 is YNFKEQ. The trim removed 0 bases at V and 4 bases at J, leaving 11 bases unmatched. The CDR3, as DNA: TGTGCCAGCAGCCAAGATTTCCTCCCAACTAGCGGGACCACCGGGGAGCTGTTTTTT. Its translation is CASSQDFLPTSGTTGELFF.